This paragraph covers one T cell receptor (beta chain) sequence. The sample belongs to a study of blood T cell repertoires in COVID-19. The protocol was immunoSEQ multiplex PCR, while the TCRdb copy is restricted to in-frame clones and leaves out a portion. The top ten hold 8% to 9.5% of the sample, which has 150,000 to 200,000 clones, about 80% seen once. The TCR sequence derives from a woman in her seventies with acute or convalescent COVID-19. The sequencing input was peripheral blood.

Written as DNA, the CDR3 is TGTGCCACCAGTGATTTACGGGGATTCGGCACCGGGGAGCTGTTTTTT. Translating gives CATSDLRGFGTGELFF. J is TRBJ2-2 and V is TRBV24-1, with D perhaps TRBD2 (5 bases). CDR3 length: 16 residues. The V end lost 1 base, the J end lost 4 bases, and 12 bases lay between the germline ends. Germline V CDR1 and CDR2: KGHDR, SFDVKD.